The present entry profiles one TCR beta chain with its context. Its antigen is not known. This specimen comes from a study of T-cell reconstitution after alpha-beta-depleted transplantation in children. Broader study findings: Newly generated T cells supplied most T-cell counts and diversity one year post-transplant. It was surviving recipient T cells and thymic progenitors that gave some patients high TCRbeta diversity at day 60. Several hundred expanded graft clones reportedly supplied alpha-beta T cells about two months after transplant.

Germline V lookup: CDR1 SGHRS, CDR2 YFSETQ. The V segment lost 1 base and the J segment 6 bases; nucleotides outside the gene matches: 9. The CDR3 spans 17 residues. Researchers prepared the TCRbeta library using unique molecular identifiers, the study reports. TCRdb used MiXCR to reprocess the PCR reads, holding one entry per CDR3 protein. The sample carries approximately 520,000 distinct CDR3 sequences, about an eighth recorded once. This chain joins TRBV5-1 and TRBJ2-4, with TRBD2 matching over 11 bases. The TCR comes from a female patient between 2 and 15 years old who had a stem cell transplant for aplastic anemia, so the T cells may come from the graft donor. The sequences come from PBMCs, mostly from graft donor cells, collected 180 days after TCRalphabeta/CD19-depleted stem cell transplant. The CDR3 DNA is TGCGCCAGCAGCTTGAATATAGCGGGAGGGCCTAGAAACATTCAGTACTTC. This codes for CASSLNIAGGPRNIQYF.